The sequence of this T cell receptor beta chain was determined in a study of identical twins' blood T cells. Study-wide results and caveats: Twins reportedly had markedly more similar V usage than unrelated donors, even among out-of-frame TCRbeta clonotypes. Environmental influences on twin similarity could not be excluded. Twins shared more top CDR3 clonotypes than unrelated donors did.

Both ends of each TCR cDNA library bore sample-specific barcodes. MiXCR was run by TCRdb on the 5' RACE reads, yielding one entry per CDR3 protein. This sample carries 350,000 to 450,000 distinct CDR3 sequences, 25% to 35% of them seen once, and the ten largest clones take 6.1%. Points on this clonotype: Its specificity is not known.

This TCR derives from a woman between 18 and 55 years old in good health. Sequencing was carried out using PBMCs.

The chain's CDR3 is CASSDTGLNQPQHF. The CDR3 bases are TGTGCCAGCAGTGATACAGGGCTTAATCAGCCCCAGCATTTT. The rearrangement joins TRBV6-1 to TRBJ1-5; perhaps TRBD1 as D (6 bases). CDR1 MNHNS and CDR2 SASEGT come from the germline V gene. V lost 3 bases to trimming and J lost 4 bases, with 10 bases between them. The CDR3 covers 14 residues.